This T cell receptor (beta chain) was captured in a study of T cell responses to AZD1222 COVID-19 vaccine. Study-wide findings and caveats: Spike-specific TCRs gained breadth and depth after people received two AZD1222 doses. Among the donors, most were white British and more were female, and clonal diversity was possibly underestimated. There were vaccine-associated CD4 TCRs across spike, dominant at 160-218 and 743-854.

This table comes from immunoSEQ multiplex PCR, and its TCRdb copy is limited to in-frame clones, with some not included. Among about 110,000 clones, 94% were seen once, and the ten largest hold 2.5% to 3%. Note on this clone: Its antigen is not identified.

The analysis combined second doses at about 4 or about 12 weeks. Germline loops: CDR1 SGHRS, CDR2 YFSETQ. Germline trimming cut 1 base from V and 2 bases from J; bases unmatched to any gene: 6. The CDR3 spans 17 residues. This TCR came from an adult who received the AZD1222 COVID-19 vaccine. V is TRBV5-1 and J is TRBJ2-3; 11 bases line up with TRBD2. The sample here was peripheral blood, taken 28 days after the second AZD1222 dose. The CDR3 region is CASSLRLAGGYTDTQYF. The DNA of the CDR3 is TGCGCCAGCAGCTTGAGGCTAGCGGGGGGCTACACAGATACGCAGTATTTT.